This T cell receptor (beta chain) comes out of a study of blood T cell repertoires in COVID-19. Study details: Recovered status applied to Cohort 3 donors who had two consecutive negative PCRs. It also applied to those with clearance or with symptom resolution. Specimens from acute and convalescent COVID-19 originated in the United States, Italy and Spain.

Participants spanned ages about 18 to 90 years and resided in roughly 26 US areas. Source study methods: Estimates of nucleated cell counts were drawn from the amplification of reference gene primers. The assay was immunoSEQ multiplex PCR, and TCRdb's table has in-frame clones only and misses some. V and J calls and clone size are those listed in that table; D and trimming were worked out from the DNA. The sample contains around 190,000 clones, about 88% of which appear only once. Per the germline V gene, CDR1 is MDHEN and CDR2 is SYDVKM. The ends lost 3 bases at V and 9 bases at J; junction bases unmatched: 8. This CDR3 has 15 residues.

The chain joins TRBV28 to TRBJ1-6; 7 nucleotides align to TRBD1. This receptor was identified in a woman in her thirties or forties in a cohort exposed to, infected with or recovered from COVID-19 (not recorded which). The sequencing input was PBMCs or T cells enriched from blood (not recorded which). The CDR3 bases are TGTGCCAGCAGTTTCTGGGGACAGAGGGGTTCACCCCTCCACTTT. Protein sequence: CASSFWGQRGSPLHF.